This entry features one T cell receptor beta chain sequence. The PCR used 60 Vbeta and 13 Jbeta primers. The assay was immunoSEQ multiplex PCR, and TCRdb's table has in-frame clones only and misses some. The repertoire holds over 90,000 clones, around 64% seen once, with around 3.5% in the top ten. Trimming at V came to 6 bases and at J to 0 bases, leaving 15 bases not matched to a gene. The CDR3 runs 18 residues. In germline, CDR1 is LNHNV, CDR2 YYDKDF (reference sequence). This specimen comes from a study of cytomegalovirus exposure and HLA in healthy donors. The rearrangement joins TRBV15 to TRBJ1-2, with 8 bases aligning to TRBD1. The sequence was obtained from a man aged 55 to 69 in good health and CMV-seronegative. Sequenced material: PBMCs. Written as DNA, the CDR3 is TGTGCCACCAGTAGACCTTCCGGGACAGGAATAGCTAACTATGGCTACACCTTC. Protein product: CATSRPSGTGIANYGYTF.